The 20 T cell receptor beta chains presented below share a single source sample, sequenced in a study of technical replicates of blood from a few donors. Produced via immunoSEQ multiplex PCR; TCRdb's table is partial and in-frame only. The table has roughly 56,000 clones, 87% seen once. The sequenced material came from PBMCs. Receptors were obtained from a human donor in good health. Some clones in this sample may be carry-over from other donors' samples.

The rearrangement uses TRBV18 and TRBJ2-5; D unresolved. This CDR3 spans 13 amino acids. Germline-derived CDR1 and CDR2 are KGHSH and LQKENI. Trimming took off 1 base at V and 2 bases at J, with 5 bases between the two ends. The CDR3 nucleotides are TGTGCCAGCTCACCACAACAGCAAGAGACCCAGTACTTC. This codes for CASSPQQQETQYF.

The chain carries TRBV4-1 and TRBJ1-2; possible D gene TRBD1, 5 bases. The germline V gene has CDR1 MGHRA and CDR2 YSYEKL. This CDR3 contains 15 residues. V was cut by 0 bases and J by 6 bases, with 14 bases left in between. CDR3 region: CASSQEASIGDGYTF. The CDR3 DNA reads TGCGCCAGCAGCCAAGAGGCCTCTATAGGGGATGGCTACACCTTC.

DNA of the CDR3: TGTGCCAGCAGCTTGCCTTTAGAGACCCAGTACTTC. Amino acid sequence: CASSLPLETQYF. This rearrangement joins TRBV5-4 to TRBJ2-5; no definite D call. The CDR3 has 12 amino acids. Germline assignment: CDR1 SGHNT and CDR2 YYREEE (reference sequence). V gave up 1 base and J gave up 4 bases, with 5 bases separating them.

The chain has TRBV7-9 and TRBJ2-5; D gene ambiguous. The CDR3 spans 12 residues. Trimming pared 2 bases from V and 4 bases from J, leaving 5 bases between. Germline-derived CDR1 and CDR2 are SEHNR and FQNEAQ (reference sequence). CDR3 sequence reads: CASSLQLETQYF. DNA for the CDR3: TGTGCCAGCAGCTTACAGTTAGAGACCCAGTACTTC.

This chain joins TRBV6-5 and TRBJ2-7, with a weak D call TRBD1 (6 bases). The CDR3 runs 14 residues. Trimming pared 10 bases from V and 5 bases from J, leaving 21 bases between. Germline V lookup: CDR1 MNHEY, CDR2 SVGAGI. CDR3 sequence (DNA): TGTGCCAATCGATGGGGGACAAGTCCCGACGAGCAGTACTTC. It specifies CANRWGTSPDEQYF.

J is TRBJ1-1 and V is TRBV6-5, with 9 bases matching TRBD1. Germline values: CDR1 MNHEY, CDR2 SVGAGI. The trim removed 4 bases at V and 5 bases at J, leaving 5 bases unmatched. This CDR3 comprises 14 residues. The CDR3 protein is CASSSTGGRTEAFF. The CDR3 nucleotides are TGTGCCAGCAGTTCAACAGGGGGCCGTACTGAAGCTTTCTTT.

CDR3 protein: CASQTRSSGRMETGELFF. The CDR3, as DNA: TGCGCCAGCCAAACACGATCTAGCGGGAGGATGGAAACCGGGGAGCTGTTTTTT. The rearrangement joins TRBV4-3 to TRBJ2-2, with TRBD2 matching 11 bases. Germline trimming cut 8 bases from V and 5 bases from J; bases unmatched to any gene: 16. Germline CDR1 and CDR2: LGHNA and YSLEER. This CDR3 region has 18 residues.

The genes are TRBV4-3 and TRBJ1-1; TRBD1 is a possible D gene (5 bases). The length of the CDR3 is 13 residues. Germline CDR1 LGHNA, CDR2 YSLEER. Trimming cost V 4 bases and J 1 base, with 7 bases left between them. The CDR3 DNA reads TGCGCCAGCAGCCTTGGACAGAACACTGAAGCTTTCTTT. Protein product: CASSLGQNTEAFF.

This chain connects TRBV7-2 to TRBJ2-5, with D uncertain. The CDR3 sequence is 13 residues long. V shed 5 bases and J shed 5 bases, with 12 bases lying between them. Looked up from germline, CDR1 is SGHTA and CDR2 is FQGNSA. The DNA of the CDR3 is TGTGCCAGCAGCCTTCAGCCCGGGGAGACCCAGTACTTC. It yields the protein CASSLQPGETQYF.

The chain joins TRBV5-1 to TRBJ1-6; a weak D match, TRBD1 (6 bases). Germline assignment: CDR1 SGHRS and CDR2 YFSETQ. The V end lost 4 bases, the J end lost 7 bases, and 15 bases lay between the germline ends. The CDR3 contains 15 residues. In DNA form, the CDR3 reads TGCGCCAGCAGCGTTTGGACAGCGGAGAATTCACCCCTCCACTTT. Its translation: CASSVWTAENSPLHF. Variable domain in full (rest from reference TRBV5-1 and TRBJ1-6): KAGVTQTPRYLIKTRGQQVTLSCSPISGHRSVSWYQQTPGQGLQFLFEYFSETQRNKGNFPGRFSGRQFSNSRSEMNVSTLELGDSALYLCASSVWTAENSPLHFGNGTRLTVT.

The V and J genes are TRBV7-8 and TRBJ2-5; 9 positions agree with TRBD1. V was clipped by 2 bases and J by 5 bases; unmatched bases: 6. This CDR3 contains 15 residues. Looked up from germline, CDR1 is SGHVS and CDR2 is FQNEAQ. The CDR3 sequence is CASSLRTGVGETQYF. As DNA, the CDR3 is TGTGCCAGCAGCTTAAGGACAGGGGTTGGGGAGACCCAGTACTTC.

In its sample, this clone was seen a few times. V and J are TRBV27 and TRBJ2-7; TRBD1 agrees at 9 bases. Trimming at V came to 5 bases and at J to 3 bases, leaving 8 bases not matched to a gene. This CDR3 region has 15 residues. The germline CDR1 and CDR2 sequences are MNHEY and SMNVEV (reference sequence). The CDR3 sequence is CASSPWTGVSYEQYF. The CDR3 DNA is TGTGCCAGCAGTCCGTGGACAGGGGTAAGCTACGAGCAGTACTTC.

This clone has ten or more counts. CDR3 residues: CASSETGGGATDTQYF. The CDR3 DNA reads TGTGCCAGCAGTGAGACGGGCGGGGGGGCCACAGATACGCAGTATTTT. V is TRBV6-4 and J is TRBJ2-3; TRBD2 matches at 9 bases. CDR3 size: 16 residues. CDR1 and CDR2 (germline): MRHNA, SNTAGT. V lost 3 bases, J lost 2 bases, and 6 bases stayed unmatched.

CDR3 sequence reads: CASSATGGNNEQFF. The CDR3 DNA reads TGTGCCAGCAGCGCCACAGGGGGAAACAATGAGCAGTTCTTC. The chain employs TRBV5-4 and TRBJ2-1, with TRBD1 matching over 8 bases. Germline lookup yields CDR1 SGHNT and CDR2 YYREEE (reference sequence). CDR3 length equals 14 residues. V dropped 4 bases and J dropped 5; count of bases not matched to a gene: 5.

This clone has only one observation. The V and J genes are TRBV21-1 and TRBJ2-2; TRBD2, the table's D call, lacks a check against the DNA. TRBV21-1 is a pseudogene locus. The CDR3 runs to 14 residues. The chain's CDR3 is CASSPSGTGGELFF. As DNA, the CDR3 is TGTGCCAGCAGCCCTAGCGGGACAGGCGGGGAGCTGTTTTTT.

The genes are TRBV2 and TRBJ2-3; 8 positions match TRBD2. Germline CDR1 is SNHLY and CDR2 is FYNNEI. The CDR3 length is 13 residues. The ends lost 9 bases at V and 4 bases at J; junction bases unmatched: 6. CDR3 nucleotide sequence: TGTGCCAGTCGGGGGGGCGCAGCAGATACGCAGTATTTT. It translates to CASRGGAADTQYF.

This rearrangement joins TRBV10-3 to TRBJ2-7; TRBD2 aligns across 8 bases. Per germline, CDR1 ENHRY and CDR2 SYGVKD. V gave up 2 bases and J gave up 6 bases; unmatched junction bases: 9. CDR3 length equals 15 residues. The chain's CDR3 is CAISETSGHLLEQYF. The DNA for the CDR3 is TGTGCCATCAGTGAGACTAGCGGTCACCTCCTCGAGCAGTACTTC.

As to this clone: Other DNA sequences from this sample encode an identical CDR3 as well. The J gene is TRBJ1-1, the V gene TRBV2; perhaps TRBD1 as D (5 bases). Trimming shortened V by 5 bases and J by 2 bases, and 12 bases separated the two germline ends. Germline lookup yields CDR1 SNHLY and CDR2 FYNNEI. This CDR3 contains 14 residues. DNA of the CDR3: TGTGCCAGCAGTAGGCAGGGTAGAAACACTGAAGCTTTCTTT. Translating it yields CASSRQGRNTEAFF.

This CDR3 reads CASSQDRGGAVETQYF. The DNA for the CDR3 is TGCGCCAGCAGCCAAGATCGCGGGGGGGCGGTGGAGACCCAGTACTTC. This rearrangement joins TRBV4-1 to TRBJ2-5; 9 positions match TRBD2. Trimming removed 0 bases from V and 5 bases from J; junction bases left unmatched: 7. This CDR3 has 16 amino acids. Germline V gives CDR1 MGHRA, CDR2 YSYEKL.

This chain uses TRBV14 with TRBJ2-7; 12 bases agree with TRBD2. V lost 2 bases, J lost 3 bases, and 5 bases stayed unmatched. The germline CDR1 and CDR2 sequences are SGHDN and FVKESK. The CDR3 contains 16 residues. CDR3 residues: CASSQHPGLAGYEQYF. In DNA, the CDR3 is TGTGCCAGCAGCCAACATCCGGGACTAGCGGGCTACGAGCAGTACTTC.